These T cell receptor beta chains were read from a single sample in a study of shared clonotypes between healthy human individuals. The method was immunoSEQ multiplex PCR; TCRdb's version includes in-frame clones alone and lacks a portion of them. The profile shows about 460,000 clones, roughly three quarters of them singletons. Material: PBMCs. The receptors were sampled from a woman aged 40 to 50 in good health. Some clones in this sample may be carry-over from other donors' samples. Each CDR3 is given with its conserved first and last residue. D genes are given only for firm matches. Clone size is given for some rows only: seen once, a few or many times, or a class if the clone is expanded.

>TRBD1|TRBJ2-7|-|TRBV7-3
CASSLKGTGVSEQYF
TGTGCCAGCAGCTTAAAGGGGACAGGGGTGTCCGAGCAGTACTTC
>TRBD2|TRBJ2-1|-|TRBV10-3
CAISESAGGPYNEQFF
TGTGCCATCAGTGAGTCGGCGGGAGGGCCCTACAATGAGCAGTTCTTC
>-|TRBJ2-2|-|TRBV11-3
CASSPFRTVNTGELFF
TGTGCCAGCAGCCCCTTCAGAACGGTGAACACCGGGGAGCTGTTTTTT
>-|TRBJ2-7|-|TRBV15
CATSRGSNGGWLEQYF
TGTGCCACCAGCAGAGGTTCGAATGGGGGTTGGCTCGAGCAGTACTTC
>-|TRBJ2-1|-|TRBV6-1
CASVRYAEQFF
TGTGCCAGCGTAAGGTACGCGGAGCAGTTCTTC
>-|TRBJ2-2|-|TRBV5-1
CASSLGERTGELFF
TGCGCCAGCAGCTTGGGGGAGCGGACCGGGGAGCTGTTTTTT
>TRBD1|TRBJ1-2|-|TRBV5-1
CASSTGQGIYGYTF
TGCGCCAGCAGCACTGGACAGGGAATCTATGGCTACACCTTC
>TRBD2|TRBJ2-1|-|TRBV4-1
CASSQGPGLAAYNEQFF
TGCGCCAGCAGCCAAGGACCGGGACTAGCGGCTTACAATGAGCAGTTCTTC
>-|TRBJ1-2|-|TRBV16
CASSQSLGFYGYTF
TGTGCCAGCAGCCAATCCCTGGGATTCTATGGCTACACCTTC
>TRBD2|TRBJ2-1|-|TRBV10-3
CAISERASGIVVREQFF
TGTGCCATCAGTGAAAGGGCTAGCGGGATTGTGGTACGTGAGCAGTTCTTC
>TRBD2|TRBJ2-5|-|TRBV10-3
CASTSLAEVETQYF
TGTGCCTCAACGAGCCTAGCGGAGGTAGAGACCCAGTACTTC
>-|TRBJ2-2|many|TRBV23-1
CASREIQYANTGELFF
TGCGCCAGCAGGGAAATACAGTATGCGAACACCGGGGAGCTGTTTTTT
>TRBD2|TRBJ2-7|-|TRBV2
CASSEKSGVSSYEQYF
TGTGCCAGCAGTGAAAAGAGCGGGGTGAGCTCCTACGAGCAGTACTTC
>-|TRBJ1-2|once|TRBV28
CASSLSEGYTF
TGTGCCAGCAGTTTGTCGGAAGGCTACACCTTC
>-|TRBJ1-2|-|TRBV28
CASSTGVICTF
TGTGCCAGCAGCACGGGCGTAATCTGCACCTTC
>-|TRBJ2-2|-|TRBV5-8
CASSPLARDTGELFF
TGTGCCAGCAGCCCTCTAGCTAGGGACACCGGGGAGCTGTTTTTT
>-|TRBJ2-3|-|TRBV19
CASSIGEWTDTQYF
TGTGCCAGTAGTATAGGGGAGTGGACAGATACGCAGTATTTT
>-|TRBJ2-7|few|TRBV28
CASSLGAGRMVEQYF
TGTGCCAGCAGTTTGGGAGCCGGACGGATGGTCGAGCAGTACTTC
>TRBD1|TRBJ2-1|once|TRBV9
CASSAQGALYNEQFF
TGTGCCAGCAGTGCACAGGGGGCCCTTTACAATGAGCAGTTCTTC
>TRBD2|TRBJ2-1|-|TRBV7-2
CASSLALAGDNEQFF
TGTGCCAGCAGCTTAGCACTAGCGGGGGACAATGAGCAGTTCTTC
>-|TRBJ2-2|-|TRBV9
CASSVGIDTNTGELFF
TGTGCCAGCAGCGTAGGGATCGATACGAACACCGGGGAGCTGTTTTTT
>-|TRBJ2-1|-|TRBV4-2
CASSQGGSYEQFF
TGTGCCAGCAGCCAAGGTGGAAGCTATGAGCAGTTCTTC
>-|TRBJ1-2|-|TRBV5-1
CASSPTPTSLRYTF
TGCGCCAGCAGCCCGACTCCCACCTCTTTGAGGTACACCTTC